This entry concerns a single TCR beta chain. This specimen comes from a study of T cell changes during pregnancy in multiple sclerosis. Repertoires were generated with immunoSEQ multiplex PCR, while TCRdb's copy carries only in-frame clones and drops some. The data contain about 40,000 clones, just under 95% of them seen just once; the ten biggest clones take up approximately 8.3%. With 4 bases clipped from V and 6 bases from J, the junction kept 10 bases outside the gene matches. The CDR3 length is 15 residues. Germline lookup yields CDR1 SGHDT and CDR2 YYEEEE. This clonotype was obtained from a female donor with multiple sclerosis, enrolled in a pregnancy study. The chain is built from TRBV5-6 and TRBJ2-3; 8 nucleotides agree with TRBD2. Here the sequenced sample was CD8+ T cells from peripheral blood mononuclear cells, taken in the third trimester of pregnancy. CDR3 amino acids: CASSPAGGWVDTQYF. CDR3 nucleotide sequence: TGTGCCAGCAGCCCGGCGGGGGGATGGGTGGATACGCAGTATTTT.